The rows below give T cell receptor beta chains drawn from one sample of a study of T cells in Graves' hyperthyroidism and ophthalmopathy. TCRdb recomputed calls from the multiplex PCR reads with MiXCR, one row per CDR3 protein. The data show 500,000 to 650,000 distinct CDR3 sequences, around 20% seen once. The sample was blood. These receptors were collected from a man aged 35-49 years with Graves' ophthalmopathy. Both conserved end residues are part of each CDR3. A D gene is named only where the DNA matches it firmly. Not every row has a clone size; where given, it reads once, few, many or a size class.

clone size,J gene,V gene,D gene,CDR3 DNA,CDR3 protein
.,TRBJ2-1,TRBV29-1,TRBD2,TGCAGCGTTGAGGGAGCGGGGTACAATGAGCAGTTCTTC,CSVEGAGYNEQFF
.,TRBJ2-7,TRBV7-2,.,TGTGCCAGCAGCTCCGGGACCCCGTTGGGGCAGTACTTC,CASSSGTPLGQYF
.,TRBJ2-1,TRBV20-1,TRBD2,TGCAGTGCTTTACTAGCGGGGGGCCTCTACAATGAGCAGTTCTTC,CSALLAGGLYNEQFF
.,TRBJ1-6,TRBV10-3,.,TGTGCCATTGGACGGGATAATTCACCCCTCCACTTT,CAIGRDNSPLHF
few,TRBJ2-7,TRBV6-1,TRBD2,TGTGCCAGCAGACCGGGACTAGCGGATGACTACGAGCAGTACTTC,CASRPGLADDYEQYF
few,TRBJ2-1,TRBV29-1,.,TGCAGCGTTCGACAGGCGAATATATACAATGAGCAGTTCTTC,CSVRQANIYNEQFF
many,TRBJ2-7,TRBV28,.,TGTGCCAGCACTCCAAACAAGGAATACGAGCAGTACTTC,CASTPNKEYEQYF
.,TRBJ1-2,TRBV4-1,.,TGCGCCAGCAGCCAAGAGGTTTACTATGGCTACACCTTC,CASSQEVYYGYTF
many,TRBJ2-7,TRBV28,TRBD2,TGTGCCAGCACCCCCCGGCGGATAGCGGGGCCCATCCGTGCATTGGAGCAGTACTTC,CASTPRRIAGPIRALEQYF
.,TRBJ2-7,TRBV14,.,TGTGCCAGCAGCTTTACAAGTAACTCCTACGAGCAGTACTTC,CASSFTSNSYEQYF
many,TRBJ2-1,TRBV20-1,.,TGCAGTGCTAATACACAGGGACGTTATGAGCAGTTCTTC,CSANTQGRYEQFF
.,TRBJ2-3,TRBV20-1,TRBD2,TGCAGCCTAGCGGGTTTGGGCACAGATACGCAGTATTTT,CSLAGLGTDTQYF
few,TRBJ1-1,TRBV27,.,TGTGCCAGCTGGGAAAGGGGCACTGAAGCTTTCTTT,CASWERGTEAFF
.,TRBJ1-5,TRBV6-1,.,TGTGCCAGCAGTGAAGGCTGGGCTTATCAGCCCCAGCATTTT,CASSEGWAYQPQHF
.,TRBJ1-2,TRBV2,TRBD1,TGTGCCAGCAGTGCACGAGGGACAGTTAACTATGGCTACACCTTC,CASSARGTVNYGYTF
many,TRBJ2-5,TRBV6-1,.,TGTGCCAGCAGTGAAGACAGGGTTAGAGAGACCCAGTACTTC,CASSEDRVRETQYF
few,TRBJ2-2,TRBV3-1,.,TGTGCCAGCAGCCAAGTTGGGGGAAGGAACACCGGGGAGCTGTTTTTT,CASSQVGGRNTGELFF
.,TRBJ1-3,TRBV12-3/TRBV12-4,TRBD1,TGTGCCAGCAGAAACACCGACAGGGTTGGAAACACCATATATTTT,CASRNTDRVGNTIYF
few,TRBJ2-5,TRBV30,TRBD1,TGTGCCTGGAGTCCAGACAGGGTAAAAGAGACCCAGTACTTC,CAWSPDRVKETQYF
many,TRBJ2-1,TRBV3-1,TRBD2,TGTGCCAGCAGCCAAGTGGGATCGCGGGAGGGCCACAACTACTCCTACAATGAGCAGTTCTTC,CASSQVGSREGHNYSYNEQFF
.,TRBJ2-3,TRBV5-1,TRBD2,TGCGCCAGCAGACCTAGCGGGACGAGATCCGCTAGCACAGATACGCAGTATTTT,CASRPSGTRSASTDTQYF
.,TRBJ1-2,TRBV4-1,.,TGCGCCAGCAGCCAAAAGATGTGGGATGGCTACACCTTC,CASSQKMWDGYTF
many,TRBJ2-1,TRBV3-1,TRBD2,TGTGCCAGCAGCTCGGGACTAGCGCCTAACAATGAGCAGTTCTTC,CASSSGLAPNNEQFF
.,TRBJ2-3,TRBV18,.,TGTGCCAGCTCACTACTACTAGCTAGTACAGATACGCAGTATTTT,CASSLLLASTDTQYF
few,TRBJ1-5,TRBV5-5,.,TGTGCCAGCAGCTTGGGAGTCTCGGCGGTCGGTCAGCCCCAGCATTTT,CASSLGVSAVGQPQHF
.,TRBJ2-7,TRBV5-1,.,TGCGCCAGCAGCTTTGACGTCTCCGTCTACGAGCAGTACTTC,CASSFDVSVYEQYF
many,TRBJ2-1,TRBV20-1,TRBD1,TGCAGCGGACAACCCGGGACAGTATACAATGAGCAGTTCTTC,CSGQPGTVYNEQFF
.,TRBJ2-7,TRBV27,.,TGTGCCAGCAGCCCTCGAGGGAGTGGCTACGAGCAGTACTTC,CASSPRGSGYEQYF
.,TRBJ2-1,TRBV27,.,TGTGCCAGCAGTCCCCTCCGACAGCGGGCACCCTACAATGAGCAGTTCTTC,CASSPLRQRAPYNEQFF
.,TRBJ1-3,TRBV28,.,TGTGCCAGCAGGGGCGCCTCTGGAAACACCATATATTTT,CASRGASGNTIYF
.,TRBJ1-3,TRBV6-1,.,TGTGCCAGCAGTGAATGGACTCCCGTTAGCTCTGGAAACACCATATATTTT,CASSEWTPVSSGNTIYF
.,TRBJ1-6,TRBV20-1,.,TGCAGTGCTAGGGGGGGACCTACGAATTCACCCCTCCACTTT,CSARGGPTNSPLHF
.,TRBJ1-3,TRBV7-9,.,TGTGCCAGCAGCAAGGTGGAAGGAAACACCATATATTTT,CASSKVEGNTIYF
.,TRBJ1-5,TRBV30,.,TGTGCCTGGAGTCGGAGATCCAATCAGCCCCAGCATTTT,CAWSRRSNQPQHF
.,TRBJ2-5,TRBV7-9,TRBD2,TGTGCCAGCAGCCAAGAACTCCCGACTAGCGGCGGGAGGGAGACCCAGTACTTC,CASSQELPTSGGRETQYF
.,TRBJ2-1,TRBV20-1,TRBD2,TGCAGTGCTCCGGGACTAGCGGGGGGACAAAATTATTACAATGAGCAGTTCTTC,CSAPGLAGGQNYYNEQFF
.,TRBJ1-6,TRBV18,TRBD1,TGTGCCAGCTCACCGACGACAGGGGGTATTAATTCACCCCTCCACTTT,CASSPTTGGINSPLHF